A single sample gave rise to the 8 T cell receptor beta chains below, sequenced in a study of technical replicates of blood from a handful of donors. Sequenced by immunoSEQ multiplex PCR; TCRdb stores in-frame clones only, minus some. Among 50,000 to 55,000 clones listed, approximately 86% were seen once. Sequencing was carried out using PBMCs. These receptors were collected from a human donor in good health. Some clones in this sample may be carry-over from other donors' samples.

The chain couples TRBV5-4 to TRBJ1-5; 7 positions match TRBD1. V lost 2 bases to trimming and J lost 7 bases; unmatched junction nucleotides: 9. CDR3 length: 15 residues. The germline CDR1 and CDR2 sequences are SGHNT and YYREEE (reference sequence). CDR3 coding DNA: TGTGCCAGCAGCTTCGGAACAGGGGCAGGGCAGCCCCAGCATTTT. It codes for CASSFGTGAGQPQHF.

This chain uses TRBV7-6 with TRBJ2-1, with TRBD1 as a possible D gene (5 bases). The V and J ends lost 10 bases and 2 bases respectively, with 18 bases between them. Germline lookup yields CDR1 SGHVS and CDR2 FNYEAQ. The CDR3 extends over 15 amino acids. The CDR3 reads CATFPYRGTYNEQFF. The CDR3 DNA follows: TGTGCCACCTTCCCATATAGGGGAACCTACAATGAGCAGTTCTTC.

This chain joins TRBV12-5 and TRBJ1-3; no clear D gene. This CDR3 spans 14 amino acids. Looked up from germline, CDR1 is LGHNT and CDR2 is FRNRAP. The V and J ends lost 0 bases and 5 bases respectively, with 8 bases between them. The DNA for the CDR3 is TGTGCTAGTGGTTTGGTAGGAGAAAGAAACACCATATATTTT. It is translated as CASGLVGERNTIYF. Using reference TRBV12-5 and TRBJ1-3 for the parts outside the CDR3, the full variable domain is DARVTQTPRHKVTEMGQEVTMRCQPILGHNTVFWYRQTMMQGLELLAYFRNRAPLDDSGMPKDRFSAEMPDATLATLKIQPSEPRDSAVYFCASGLVGERNTIYFGEGSWLTVV.

V usage is TRBV5-6 and J usage is TRBJ1-2, with 9 bases lining up with TRBD1. This CDR3 spans 15 amino acids. Trimming cost V 4 bases and J 2 bases; bases outside gene matches: 6. CDR1 SGHDT and CDR2 YYEEEE come from the germline V gene. The CDR3 DNA sequence: TGTGCCAGCAGCACAGGGACAGGGTACAACTATGGCTACACCTTC. As protein: CASSTGTGYNYGYTF.

CDR3 region: CSVEVFTVNTEAFF. As DNA, the CDR3 is TGCAGCGTTGAAGTATTCACAGTCAACACTGAAGCTTTCTTT. The V call is TRBV29-1, the J call TRBJ1-1; D not resolved. This CDR3 has 14 residues. V lost 1 base and J lost 2, with 11 bases in between. Germline CDR1 is SQVTM and CDR2 is ANQGSEA.

The J gene is TRBJ1-5, the V gene TRBV5-1; D gene ambiguous. Deletions cut 2 bases from V and 1 base from J, with 10 bases between. Germline V CDR1 and CDR2: SGHRS, YFSETQ. The length of the CDR3 is 15 residues. CDR3 nucleotides: TGCGCCAGCAGCTTTCTTGGAGGGAGCAATCAGCCCCAGCATTTT. Protein product: CASSFLGGSNQPQHF.

The V call is TRBV7-2, the J call TRBJ2-7; D possibly corresponds to TRBD2 (5 bases). V lost 4 bases and J 3 bases, leaving 13 bases between the germline ends. The CDR3 length is 14 residues. In germline, CDR1 is SGHTA, CDR2 FQGNSA. The DNA for the CDR3 is TGTGCCAGCAGCTCCTTTCTAGCTTACTACGAGCAGTACTTC. The encoded protein is CASSSFLAYYEQYF.

The V and J genes are TRBV5-6 and TRBJ2-7; 12 nucleotides agree with TRBD2. The junction had 12 bases not matched to a gene; V was cut back by 1 base and J by 4 bases. Germline assignment: CDR1 SGHDT and CDR2 YYEEEE. The CDR3 length is 18 residues. The DNA of the CDR3 is TGTGCCAGCAGCTTGCGATTGATGGGACTAGCGGGTGGTTACGAGCAGTACTTC. Protein: CASSLRLMGLAGGYEQYF.